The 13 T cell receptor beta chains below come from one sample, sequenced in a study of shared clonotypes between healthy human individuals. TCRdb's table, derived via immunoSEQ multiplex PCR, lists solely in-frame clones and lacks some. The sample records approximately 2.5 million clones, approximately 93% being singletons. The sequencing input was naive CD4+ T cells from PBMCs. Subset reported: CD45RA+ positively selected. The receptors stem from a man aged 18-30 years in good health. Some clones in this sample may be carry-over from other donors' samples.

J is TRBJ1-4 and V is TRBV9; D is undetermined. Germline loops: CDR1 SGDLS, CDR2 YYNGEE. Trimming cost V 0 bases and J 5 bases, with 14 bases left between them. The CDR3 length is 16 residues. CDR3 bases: TGTGCCAGCAGCGTAGCCCCCGGACCGGAGAATGAAAAACTGTTTTTT. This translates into CASSVAPGPENEKLFF.

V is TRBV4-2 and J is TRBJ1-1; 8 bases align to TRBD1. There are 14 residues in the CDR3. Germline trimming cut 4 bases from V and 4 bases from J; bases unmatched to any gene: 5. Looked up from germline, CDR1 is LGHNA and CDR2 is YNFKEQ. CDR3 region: CASSPRQGSTEAFF. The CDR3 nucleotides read TGTGCCAGCAGCCCGAGACAGGGGAGCACTGAAGCTTTCTTT.

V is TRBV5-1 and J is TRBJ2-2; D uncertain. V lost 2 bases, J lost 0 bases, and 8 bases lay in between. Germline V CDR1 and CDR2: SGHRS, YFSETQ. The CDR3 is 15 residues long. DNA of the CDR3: TGCGCCAGCAGCTTCAGGATTGCGAACACCGGGGAGCTGTTTTTT. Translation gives CASSFRIANTGELFF.

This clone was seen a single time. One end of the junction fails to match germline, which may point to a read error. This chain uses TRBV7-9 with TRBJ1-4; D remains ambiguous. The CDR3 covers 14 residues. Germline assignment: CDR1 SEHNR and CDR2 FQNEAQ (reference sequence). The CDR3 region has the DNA TGTACCAGCAGTCCAAGTGGAGGTAATGAAAAACTGTTTTTT. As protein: CTSSPSGGNEKLFF.

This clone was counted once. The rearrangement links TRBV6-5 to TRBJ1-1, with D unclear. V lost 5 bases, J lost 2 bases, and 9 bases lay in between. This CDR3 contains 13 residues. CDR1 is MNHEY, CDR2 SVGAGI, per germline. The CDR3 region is CASSPMRNTEAFF. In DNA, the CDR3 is TGTGCCAGCAGTCCCATGCGCAACACTGAAGCTTTCTTT.

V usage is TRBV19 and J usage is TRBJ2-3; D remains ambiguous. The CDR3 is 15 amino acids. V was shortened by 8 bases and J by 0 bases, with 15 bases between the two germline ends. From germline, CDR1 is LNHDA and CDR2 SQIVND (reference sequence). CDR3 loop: CASSSYRSSTDTQYF. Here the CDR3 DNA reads TGTGCCAGTTCGAGTTATCGGAGTAGCACAGATACGCAGTATTTT.

CDR3 sequence reads: CASSPGQLGTNEKLFF. As DNA, the CDR3 is TGTGCCAGCTCACCAGGACAGCTAGGAACTAATGAAAAACTGTTTTTT. The genes are TRBV18 and TRBJ1-4; perhaps TRBD1 as D (6 bases). The CDR3 extends over 16 amino acids. The V and J ends lost 2 bases and 1 base respectively, with 11 bases between them. In germline, CDR1 is KGHSH, CDR2 LQKENI.

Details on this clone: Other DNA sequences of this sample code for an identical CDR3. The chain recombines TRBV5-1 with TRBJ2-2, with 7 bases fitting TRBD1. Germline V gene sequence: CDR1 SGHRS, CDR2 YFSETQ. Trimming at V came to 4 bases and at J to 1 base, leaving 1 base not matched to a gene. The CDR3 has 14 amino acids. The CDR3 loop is CASSRDRNTGELFF. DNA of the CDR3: TGCGCCAGCAGCCGGGACAGGAACACCGGGGAGCTGTTTTTT.

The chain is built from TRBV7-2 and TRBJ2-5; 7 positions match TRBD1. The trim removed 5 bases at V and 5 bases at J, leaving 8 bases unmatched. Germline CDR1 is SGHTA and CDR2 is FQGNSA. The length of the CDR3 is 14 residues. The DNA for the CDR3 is TGTGCCAGCAGCCGACAGGGCGCGTACGAGACCCAGTACTTC. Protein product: CASSRQGAYETQYF.

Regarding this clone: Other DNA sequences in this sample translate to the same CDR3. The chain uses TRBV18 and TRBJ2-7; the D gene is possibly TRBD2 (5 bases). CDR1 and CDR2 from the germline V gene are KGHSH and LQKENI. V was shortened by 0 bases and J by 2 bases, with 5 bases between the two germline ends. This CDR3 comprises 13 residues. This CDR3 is CASSPPTTYEQYF. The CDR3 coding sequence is TGTGCCAGCTCACCACCGACTACCTACGAGCAGTACTTC. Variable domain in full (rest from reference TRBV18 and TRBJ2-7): NAGVMQNPRHLVRRRGQEARLRCSPMKGHSHVYWYRQLPEEGLKFMVYLQKENIIDESGMPKERFSAEFPKEGPSILRIQQVVRGDSAAYFCASSPPTTYEQYFGPGTRLTVT.

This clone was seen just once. CDR3 amino acids: CASGGSGTDSYEQYF. Here the CDR3 DNA reads TGTGCCAGCGGCGGGTCTGGGACCGACTCCTACGAGCAGTACTTC. The V and J genes are TRBV2 and TRBJ2-7; D may correspond to TRBD1 or TRBD2 (5 bases each). Germline loops: CDR1 SNHLY, CDR2 FYNNEI. Trimming took 8 bases from V and 0 from J, leaving 17 bases between them. The CDR3 sequence is 15 residues long.

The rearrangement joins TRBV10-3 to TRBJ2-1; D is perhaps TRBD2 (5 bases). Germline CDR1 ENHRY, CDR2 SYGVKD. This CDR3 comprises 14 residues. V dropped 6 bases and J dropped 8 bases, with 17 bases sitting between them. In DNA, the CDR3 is TGTGCCATCAGGAGAGGGCAATCGGTAGATGAGCAGTTCTTC. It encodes CAIRRGQSVDEQFF.

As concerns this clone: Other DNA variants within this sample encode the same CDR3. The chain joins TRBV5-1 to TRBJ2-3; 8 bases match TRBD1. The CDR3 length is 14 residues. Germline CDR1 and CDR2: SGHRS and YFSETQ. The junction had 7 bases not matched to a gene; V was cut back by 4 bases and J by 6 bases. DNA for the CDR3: TGCGCCAGCAGCGGAGGACAGGGTGGCGATACGCAGTATTTT. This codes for CASSGGQGGDTQYF.